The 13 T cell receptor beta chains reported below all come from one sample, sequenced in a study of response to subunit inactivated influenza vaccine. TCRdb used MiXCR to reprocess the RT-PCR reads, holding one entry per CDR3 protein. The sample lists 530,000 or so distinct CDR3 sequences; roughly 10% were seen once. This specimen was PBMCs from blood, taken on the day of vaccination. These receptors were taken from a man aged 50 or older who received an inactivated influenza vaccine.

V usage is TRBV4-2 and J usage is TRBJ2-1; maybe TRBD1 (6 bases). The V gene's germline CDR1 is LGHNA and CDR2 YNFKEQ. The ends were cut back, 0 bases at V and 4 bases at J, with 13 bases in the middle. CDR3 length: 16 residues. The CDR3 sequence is CASSQDLGTQYNEQFF. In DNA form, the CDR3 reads TGTGCCAGCAGCCAAGATCTAGGGACACAATACAATGAGCAGTTCTTC.

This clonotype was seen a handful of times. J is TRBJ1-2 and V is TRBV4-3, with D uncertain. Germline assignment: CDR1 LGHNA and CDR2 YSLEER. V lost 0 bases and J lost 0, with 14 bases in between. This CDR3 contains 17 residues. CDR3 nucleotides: TGCGCCAGCAGCCAAGAACATTTCGGAGGAACTAACTATGGCTACACCTTC. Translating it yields CASSQEHFGGTNYGYTF.

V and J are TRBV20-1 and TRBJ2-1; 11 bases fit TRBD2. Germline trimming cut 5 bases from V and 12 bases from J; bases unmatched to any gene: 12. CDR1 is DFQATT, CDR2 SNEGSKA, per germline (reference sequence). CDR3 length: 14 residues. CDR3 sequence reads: CSAPRASGGLGQFF. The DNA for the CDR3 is TGCAGTGCTCCCCGTGCTAGCGGGGGGCTCGGGCAGTTCTTC.

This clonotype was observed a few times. This chain's CDR3 is CASSVGKNTEAFF. CDR3 DNA sequence: TGTGCCAGCAGCGTAGGTAAGAACACTGAAGCTTTCTTT. The chain carries TRBV9 and TRBJ1-1; no definite D call. Germline CDR1 SGDLS, CDR2 YYNGEE. Trimming cost V 0 bases and J 1 base, with 4 bases left between them. This CDR3 region has 13 residues. Supplemented by reference TRBV9 and TRBJ1-1, the full variable domain reads DSGVTQTPKHLITATGQRVTLRCSPRSGDLSVYWYQQSLDQGLQFLIQYYNGEERAKGNILERFSAQQFPDLHSELNLSSLELGDSALYFCASSVGKNTEAFFGQGTRLTVV.

CDR3 sequence reads: CASRDDRVGGYTF. For the CDR3, the DNA is TGTGCCAGCAGAGACGACAGGGTGGGTGGCTACACCTTC. The chain joins TRBV3-1 to TRBJ1-2; 7 nucleotides agree with TRBD1. CDR3 length: 13 residues. After removal of 6 bases from V and 7 bases from J, the junction contained 8 bases not matched to a gene. The germline gives CDR1 LGHDT, CDR2 YNNKEL (reference sequence).

The CDR3 reads CSARPHGQGRDTEAFF. The CDR3 DNA reads as TGCAGTGCTAGACCCCACGGACAGGGGAGAGACACTGAAGCTTTCTTT. The V and J genes are TRBV20-1 and TRBJ1-1; TRBD1 matches at 9 bases. Germline trimming cut 2 bases from V and 3 bases from J; bases unmatched to any gene: 10. The CDR3 sequence is 16 residues long. CDR1 is DFQATT and CDR2 is SNEGSKA in the germline V gene (reference sequence).

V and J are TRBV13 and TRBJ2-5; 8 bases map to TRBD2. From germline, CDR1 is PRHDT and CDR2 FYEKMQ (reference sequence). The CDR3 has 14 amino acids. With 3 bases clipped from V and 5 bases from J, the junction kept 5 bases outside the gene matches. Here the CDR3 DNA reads TGTGCCAGCAGCTTTTCAGCGGGAGCGGAGACCCAGTACTTC. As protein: CASSFSAGAETQYF.

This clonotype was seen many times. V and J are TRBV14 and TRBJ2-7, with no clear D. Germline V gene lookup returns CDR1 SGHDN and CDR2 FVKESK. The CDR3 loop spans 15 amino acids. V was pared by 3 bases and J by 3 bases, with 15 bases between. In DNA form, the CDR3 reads TGTGCCAGCAGCCACGGTCCTAGTGACAACTACGAGCAGTACTTC. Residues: CASSHGPSDNYEQYF.

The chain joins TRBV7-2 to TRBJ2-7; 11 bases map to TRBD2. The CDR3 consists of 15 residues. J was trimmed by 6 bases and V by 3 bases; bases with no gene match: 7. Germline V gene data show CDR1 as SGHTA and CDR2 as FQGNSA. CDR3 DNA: TGTGCCAGCAGCTTTAGCGGGGGGGCCAAGAGCGAGCAGTACTTC. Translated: CASSFSGGAKSEQYF. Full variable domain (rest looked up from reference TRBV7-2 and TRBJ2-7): GAGVSQSPSNKVTEKGKDVELRCDPISGHTALYWYRQSLGQGLEFLIYFQGNSAPDKSGLPSDRFSAERTGGSVSTLTIQRTQQEDSAVYLCASSFSGGAKSEQYFGPGTRLTVT.

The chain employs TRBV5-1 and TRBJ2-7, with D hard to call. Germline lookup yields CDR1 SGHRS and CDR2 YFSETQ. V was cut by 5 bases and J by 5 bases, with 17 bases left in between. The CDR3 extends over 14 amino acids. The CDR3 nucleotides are TGCGCCAGCAGGCGGTCGGCCGGCCCCCACGAGCAGTACTTC. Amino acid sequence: CASRRSAGPHEQYF.

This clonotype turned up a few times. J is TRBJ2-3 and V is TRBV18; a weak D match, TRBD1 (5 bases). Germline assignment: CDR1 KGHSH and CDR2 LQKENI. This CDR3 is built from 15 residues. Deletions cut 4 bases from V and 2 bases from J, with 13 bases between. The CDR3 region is CASSQNTGNTDTQYF. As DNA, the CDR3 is TGTGCCAGCTCACAGAATACAGGAAACACAGATACGCAGTATTTT.

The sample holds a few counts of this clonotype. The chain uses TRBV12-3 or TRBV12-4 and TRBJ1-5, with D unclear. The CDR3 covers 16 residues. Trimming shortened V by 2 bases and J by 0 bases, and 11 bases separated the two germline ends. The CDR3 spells CASSLSWTDSNQPQHF. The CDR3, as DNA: TGTGCCAGCAGTTTATCTTGGACGGATAGCAATCAGCCCCAGCATTTT.

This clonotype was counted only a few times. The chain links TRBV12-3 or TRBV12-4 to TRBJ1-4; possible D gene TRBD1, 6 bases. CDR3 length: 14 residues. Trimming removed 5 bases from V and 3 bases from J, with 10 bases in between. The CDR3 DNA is TGTGCCAGCAGTCGGGACATAGCTAATGAAAAACTGTTTTTT. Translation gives CASSRDIANEKLFF.